Sequencing of this T cell receptor beta chain was carried out in a study of OX40 agonist ivuxolimab in advanced cancers. On the study more broadly: Enrolled patients in dose escalation had cancers that were hepatocellular carcinoma, melanoma, renal cell or head and neck cancer.

This clone showed up just once. CDR3 length: 17 amino acids. The ends lost 0 bases at V and 0 bases at J; junction bases unmatched: 2. Germline CDR1 reads KGHSH; CDR2 reads LQKENI. Libraries were prepared by immunoSEQ multiplex PCR; TCRdb keeps only in-frame clonotypes and omits some of them. The sample contains approximately 100,000 clones, about 90% of which appear only once. V usage is TRBV18 and J usage is TRBJ2-1, with TRBD1 matching 10 bases. The receptor's source is an adult with an advanced solid tumor such as melanoma, head and neck, liver or kidney cancer. The sample in question was CD4+ or CD8+ T cells sorted from blood, obtained in a trial of the OX40 agonist ivuxolimab. The CDR3 nucleotides read TGTGCCAGCTCACCACCGGGACAGGGGAACTCCTACAATGAGCAGTTCTTC. This sequence encodes CASSPPGQGNSYNEQFF. Supplemented by reference TRBV18 and TRBJ2-1, the full variable domain reads NAGVMQNPRHLVRRRGQEARLRCSPMKGHSHVYWYRQLPEEGLKFMVYLQKENIIDESGMPKERFSAEFPKEGPSILRIQQVVRGDSAAYFCASSPPGQGNSYNEQFFGPGTRLTVL.